The clone carrying this TCR beta chain was seen just once. Its antigen is still unknown. Using immunoSEQ multiplex PCR, the repertoire was profiled, and TCRdb retains in-frame clones only, with some absent. The sample lists tens of thousands of clones; about four fifths were seen once. V shed 5 bases and J shed 7 bases, with 18 bases lying between them. Germline V gene sequence: CDR1 SEHNR, CDR2 FQNEAQ (reference sequence). CDR3 size: 14 residues. The entry originates in a study of radiotherapy plus CTLA-4 blockade in lung cancer. Overall study context: Among enrolled patients, under 20% responded and 25% to 35% achieved disease control.

Study-wide results and limits: Some TCR clones had been derived from tumors. These clones expanded in peripheral blood after radiotherapy plus ipilimumab. How blood T cell clones changed early, along with interferon-beta, reportedly forecast response best.

Alongside CTLA-4 blockade with ipilimumab, patients with chemo-refractory metastatic non-small-cell lung cancer received focal radiation. The chain employs TRBV7-9 and TRBJ2-7; tentatively, D is TRBD2 (6 bases). This TCR derives from a human donor with non-small cell lung cancer whose response to radiotherapy plus ipilimumab could not be evaluated. Some clones in this sample may be carry-over from other donors' samples. Sequenced material: peripheral blood, taken from a patient treated with radiotherapy plus ipilimumab. Here the CDR3 reads CASSPVPRGGEQYF. The CDR3, as DNA: TGTGCCAGCAGCCCGGTACCTAGAGGAGGGGAGCAGTACTTC.